This is a list of T cell receptor beta chains from one sample in a study of cytomegalovirus exposure and HLA in healthy donors. The repertoire was sequenced with immunoSEQ multiplex PCR; TCRdb's copy has only in-frame clones and lacks some. The sample holds 30,000 to 40,000 clones, 85% to 95% seen once. What was sequenced was PBMCs. The receptors originated from a woman aged 18-29 years in good health and CMV-seronegative. CDR3s include the opening cysteine and the closing phenylalanine or tryptophan. Fields, in order: clone size, D gene, J gene, V gene, CDR3 DNA, CDR3 protein. A D gene is named only where the DNA matches it firmly. Where a row states a size, it is once, few, many or the class of an expanded clone; other rows omit it.

>-|TRBD1|TRBJ2-5|TRBV19
TGTGCCAGTATGGGACAGAATCAAGAGACCCAGTACTTC
CASMGQNQETQYF
>-|TRBD2|TRBJ2-3|TRBV19
TGTGCCAGTAGGGATGGGACTAGCTCGCAGTATTTT
CASRDGTSSQYF
>-|TRBD2|TRBJ2-5|TRBV7-3
TGTGCCAGCAGCTTACTTCCAGCGGGAGGGCCGTTTGTGGAGACCCAGTACTTC
CASSLLPAGGPFVETQYF
>once|-|TRBJ2-3|TRBV7-6
TGTGCCAGCAGCTTAGGGGGTTCAACAGGGACAGATACGCAGTATTTT
CASSLGGSTGTDTQYF
>-|TRBD2|TRBJ2-7|TRBV9
TGTGCCAGCAGCGCCGGCTCACAAGCTAGCGGGACCTTAGGCTACGAGCAGTACTTC
CASSAGSQASGTLGYEQYF
>once|TRBD2|TRBJ2-1|TRBV27
TGTGCCAGCTGGCTAGCGGGAGCGGGTGAGCAGTTCTTC
CASWLAGAGEQFF
>-|-|TRBJ2-1|TRBV4-3
TGCGCCAGCAGCCAAGACTTCAACTTCTACAATGAGCAGTTCTTC
CASSQDFNFYNEQFF
>-|TRBD2|TRBJ2-1|TRBV5-4
TGTGCCAGCGGGACTAGCGGAGGGACCTCCTACAATGAGCAGTTCTTC
CASGTSGGTSYNEQFF
>-|-|TRBJ2-7|TRBV19
TGTGCCAGTAGTATAGATCCGGCTAGCTCCTACGAGCAGTACTTC
CASSIDPASSYEQYF
>-|-|TRBJ2-1|TRBV7-3
TGTGCCAGCAGCTTATTATCAGGGGCCTACAATGAGCAGTTCTTC
CASSLLSGAYNEQFF
>-|-|TRBJ1-5|TRBV10-1
TGCGCCAGCTGGCAGTATAGCAATCAGCCCCAGCATTTT
CASWQYSNQPQHF
>-|TRBD2|TRBJ2-1|TRBV7-7
TGTGCTAGCAGCCCCACAGCGGGAGACGGTTTTAGTGAGCAGTTCTTC
CASSPTAGDGFSEQFF
>-|TRBD2|TRBJ2-3|TRBV5-5
TGTGCCAGCAGCTTGGGAGGGCGGGAGGGCAGGCCTGATACGCAGTATTTT
CASSLGGREGRPDTQYF
>-|TRBD1|TRBJ2-7|TRBV27
TGTGCCAGCAGTTTCGGACAGGGGGCCGAGCAGTACTTC
CASSFGQGAEQYF
>-|TRBD2|TRBJ2-7|TRBV10-2
TGCGCCAGCAGTGAGTCGGGACTAGCGGGAGTCCACGAGCAGTACTTC
CASSESGLAGVHEQYF
>few|-|TRBJ1-4|TRBV6-6
TGTGCCAGCAGTTACCAGGGTTCAACTAATGAAAAACTGTTTTTT
CASSYQGSTNEKLFF
>-|TRBD1|TRBJ1-3|TRBV27
TGTGCCAGCAGTCTGAGGGCAGGGGGCTCTGGAAACACCATATATTTT
CASSLRAGGSGNTIYF
>-|-|TRBJ1-1|TRBV15
TGTGCCACCAGCAGAGATCTCCCGGACACTGAAGCTTTCTTT
CATSRDLPDTEAFF
>-|TRBD2|TRBJ2-7|TRBV7-8
TGTGCCAGCAGCTTAGTTTCAGCGGGAGGGGGGGAGCAGCACTTC
CASSLVSAGGGEQHF
>-|TRBD2|TRBJ2-3|TRBV6-1
TGTGCCAGCAGTGAAGCCGGGGCTAGCGGGAGGGTTACGCAGTATTTT
CASSEAGASGRVTQYF
>-|-|TRBJ2-7|TRBV7-2
TGTGCCAGCAGCTTAATAAGTAGCGAGTACTACGAGCAGTACTTC
CASSLISSEYYEQYF
>-|TRBD1|TRBJ1-5|TRBV19
TGTGCCAGTAGTATAGGTAACGGCAGGGGGAGTCAGCCCCAGCATTTT
CASSIGNGRGSQPQHF
>few|TRBD2|TRBJ2-1|TRBV28
TGTGCCAGCAGGAGGACTAGAGGGGAGTTCAATGAGCAGTTCTTC
CASRRTRGEFNEQFF
>-|TRBD1|TRBJ2-6|TRBV6-1
TGTGCCAGCAGTGCAGGACAGGATCTAATCTCTGGGGCCAACGTCCTGACTTTC
CASSAGQDLISGANVLTF
>-|TRBD1|TRBJ1-2|TRBV28
TGTGCCAGCAGTTCACCGGGACAGGGATATGGCTACACCTTC
CASSSPGQGYGYTF
>-|TRBD1|TRBJ1-5|TRBV6-4
TGTGCCAGCAGTGAGACAGGGGATAGCAATCAGCCCCAGCATTTT
CASSETGDSNQPQHF
>-|-|TRBJ1-2|TRBV5-1
TGCGCCAGCAGCTCCCTGGGAGGGGTGGATGGCTACACCTTC
CASSSLGGVDGYTF
>-|TRBD2|TRBJ2-1|TRBV5-1
TGCGCCAGCAGCTTCCCCCATACTAGCGGGAGTTGGAACAATGAGCAGTTCTTC
CASSFPHTSGSWNNEQFF
>once|-|TRBJ2-1|TRBV5-1
TGCGCCAGCAGCTTAACTAGCCGAAGCTCCTACAATGAGCAGTTCTTC
CASSLTSRSSYNEQFF
>-|TRBD2|TRBJ2-5|TRBV2
TGTGCCAGCAAACCGGGAGGACAAGAGACCCAGTACTTC
CASKPGGQETQYF